What follows describes a single TCR beta chain. The CDR3 extends over 11 amino acids. Germline V CDR1 and CDR2: MNHEY, SMNVEV (reference sequence). Between the trimmed V and J ends, which lost 5 bases and 2 bases, there was a span of 4 bases. The data derive from a study of blood T cell repertoires in COVID-19. Study background: Samples came from the United States, Italy and Spain, spanning acute and convalescent COVID-19. PBMCs, B-cell-depleted T cells, or T cells provided the cDNA or gDNA that made up the material.

Per the original data handling: Using reference gene primer amplification, nucleated cell counts were estimated. Only in-frame clones appear in the TCRdb table, and some are missing; sequencing was by immunoSEQ multiplex PCR. That table gives V, J and clone size, and the DNA gave D and trimming. The repertoire holds 260,000 or so clones, with approximately 86% as singletons. The J gene is TRBJ2-7, the V gene TRBV27; D not certain. The TCR comes from a human donor in a cohort sampled during active COVID-19. Material for sequencing was peripheral blood. This CDR3 reads CASSPTYEQYF. The CDR3 region has the DNA TGTGCCAGCAGTCCTACCTACGAGCAGTACTTC.